This note documents a single T cell receptor beta chain sequence. As yet, its antigen is unknown. The junction differs from germline at one of its ends, possibly a read error. This sample stems from a study of cytomegalovirus exposure and HLA in healthy donors. Study results and limitations: Rare TCR sequences dominated, though some public TCRs recurred in many donors. Associated with cytomegalovirus, according to the listing, were approximately 160 TCR beta chains.

The CDR3 extends over 15 amino acids. Germline V CDR1 and CDR2: SGHRS, YFSETQ. Both 60 Vbeta primers and 13 Jbeta primers went into the PCR. TCRdb's table, derived via immunoSEQ multiplex PCR, lists solely in-frame clones and lacks some. The sample includes 100,000 or so clones, approximately 84% of them seen just once. The rearrangement joins TRBV5-1 to TRBJ2-1; no clear D gene. This sequence originates from a man aged 18 to 30 in good health and CMV-seronegative. Sequenced: PBMCs. Written as DNA, the CDR3 is TGCGCCAGCAGCTTAGGCGGCGAGGTCTACAATGGGCAGTTCTTC. Residues: CASSLGGEVYNGQFF.